This TCR beta chain was recovered during a study of T cell responses to AZD1222 COVID-19 vaccine. The study's findings and limits: Variant regions that are unmutated are reportedly the target of nearly half of spike-specific TCRs. Repertoire sampling occurred only after the peak T cell response. Among the donors, most were white British and more were female, and clonal diversity was possibly underestimated.

This clone was found a few times. Its antigen is currently unknown. Trimming removed 2 bases at V and 7 bases at J, with 11 bases between. Germline V gene sequence: CDR1 SQVTM, CDR2 ANQGSEA. The CDR3 extends over 12 amino acids. Profiling relied on immunoSEQ multiplex PCR, and the TCRdb table lists in-frame clones only, not all of them. The data show some 79,000 clones, approximately 83% seen once. Pooled in the analysis were second doses at about 4 or about 12 weeks. The source was peripheral blood, collected 28 days after the second AZD1222 dose. This clonotype was obtained from an adult who received the AZD1222 COVID-19 vaccine. The chain combines TRBV29-1 with TRBJ2-5; D possibly uses TRBD1 or TRBD2 (5 bases each). In nucleotides, the CDR3 is TGCAGCGTTGAACGACTGAGGGGGACCCAGTACTTC. It codes for CSVERLRGTQYF.